This TCR beta chain was recorded in a study of control samples from healthy donors and cancer patients. CDR3 length: 15 residues. V gave up 4 bases and J gave up 0 bases, with 11 bases separating them. CDR1 is SGHRS, CDR2 YFSETQ, per germline. Measured with immunoSEQ multiplex PCR; TCRdb has only the in-frame clones, and not every one. The sample consists of about 63,000 clones, 85% of them appearing once. V usage is TRBV5-1 and J usage is TRBJ1-3, with a tentative D call TRBD1 (5 bases). Sequenced: blood. This receptor was obtained from a man aged 40-49 years in good health. In DNA form, the CDR3 reads TGCGCCAGCAGCGTGGGACGCCGCTCTGGAAACACCATATATTTT. Its protein is CASSVGRRSGNTIYF.